These 32 T cell receptor beta chains share one sample of origin, sequenced in a study of shared clonotypes between healthy human individuals. Sequencing used immunoSEQ multiplex PCR; TCRdb keeps in-frame clones, though not all of them. The sample lists 2.5 million or so clones, around nine tenths seen once, with 0.14% in the top ten. Input material: naive CD4+ T cells sorted from blood. The sample's subset: CD45RA+ positively selected. Receptor source: a man younger than 35 in good health.

The J gene is TRBJ1-6, the V gene TRBV7-3; TRBD1 is a possible D gene (5 bases). The CDR3 has 15 amino acids. Germline lookup yields CDR1 SGHTA and CDR2 FQGTGA. V was trimmed by 1 base and J by 9 bases, leaving 13 bases between them. This CDR3 is CASSLNGQGSSPLHF. The CDR3 coding sequence is TGTGCCAGCAGCTTAAACGGGCAGGGAAGTTCACCCCTCCACTTT.

This sequence joins TRBV28 and TRBJ1-5, with D unresolved. CDR1 and CDR2 (germline): MDHEN, SYDVKM. Trimming pared 5 bases from V and 7 bases from J, leaving 9 bases between. The length of the CDR3 is 12 residues. CDR3 in amino acids: CASSVPGQPQHF. The CDR3 DNA reads TGTGCCAGCAGTGTACCGGGGCAGCCCCAGCATTTT.

The chain joins TRBV9 to TRBJ2-3; no firm D call. V was clipped by 4 bases and J by 4 bases, with 13 bases between them. Germline V gives CDR1 SGDLS, CDR2 YYNGEE. CDR3 length: 14 amino acids. DNA for the CDR3: TGTGCCAGCAGCCCCGGGCACTTTGCAGATACGCAGTATTTT. Translated, it gives CASSPGHFADTQYF.

This sequence joins TRBV5-5 and TRBJ2-3; D is unclear. The CDR3 is 14 residues long. The V gene's germline CDR1 is SGHKS and CDR2 YYEKEE (reference sequence). Trimming left V 1 base short and J 0 bases short, with 6 bases between. CDR3 loop: CASSLTASTDTQYF. CDR3 nucleotide sequence: TGTGCCAGCAGCTTGACTGCTAGCACAGATACGCAGTATTTT.

This chain connects TRBV10-3 to TRBJ1-6; possible D gene TRBD1, 5 bases. CDR1 and CDR2 from the germline V gene are ENHRY and SYGVKD. The CDR3 is made up of 14 amino acids. Deletions cut 3 bases from V and 6 bases from J, with 9 bases between. CDR3 in DNA: TGTGCCATCAGTGATGGGACGACTAATTCACCCCTCCACTTT. This gives the protein CAISDGTTNSPLHF.

This rearrangement joins TRBV10-2 to TRBJ1-5; possible D gene TRBD1, 5 bases. Between the trimmed V and J ends, which lost 2 bases and 6 bases, there was a span of 11 bases. The CDR3 runs 14 residues. Germline CDR1 and CDR2: WSHSY and SAAADI. CDR3: CASSEGAGGQPQHF. For the CDR3, the DNA is TGCGCCAGCAGTGAGGGGGCCGGTGGTCAGCCCCAGCATTTT.

CDR3: CASSLGGQGTNYGYTF. For the CDR3, the DNA is TGCGCCAGCAGCTTGGGGGGACAGGGGACGAACTATGGCTACACCTTC. J is TRBJ1-2 and V is TRBV5-1; 10 nucleotides match TRBD1. CDR3 length: 16 amino acids. After removal of 0 bases from V and 2 bases from J, the junction contained 4 bases not matched to a gene. Germline V CDR1 and CDR2: SGHRS, YFSETQ.

Notes on this clone: The same CDR3 is also encoded by other DNA sequences in this sample. The chain combines TRBV4-3 with TRBJ2-3; TRBD2 is a possible D gene (5 bases). Germline CDR1 and CDR2: LGHNA and YSLEER. Trimming pared 2 bases from V and 0 bases from J, leaving 9 bases between. The CDR3 has 15 residues. CDR3 sequence reads: CASSQTSGSTDTQYF. In DNA form, the CDR3 reads TGCGCCAGCAGCCAAACCAGCGGAAGCACAGATACGCAGTATTTT.

This sequence joins TRBV7-2 and TRBJ1-5; possible D gene TRBD1, 5 bases. Germline loops: CDR1 SGHTA, CDR2 FQGNSA. The CDR3 has 14 residues. V shed 1 base and J shed 8 bases, with 12 bases lying between them. In DNA, the CDR3 is TGTGCCAGCAGCTTAGAGGGGACGGTGGAGCCCCAGCATTTT. It yields the protein CASSLEGTVEPQHF. Together with reference TRBV7-2 and TRBJ1-5, the CDR3 gives the full variable domain: GAGVSQSPSNKVTEKGKDVELRCDPISGHTALYWYRQSLGQGLEFLIYFQGNSAPDKSGLPSDRFSAERTGGSVSTLTIQRTQQEDSAVYLCASSLEGTVEPQHFGDGTRLSIL.

This clone was counted a few times. The genes are TRBV7-2 and TRBJ1-5; D gene uncertain. Trimming removed 3 bases at V and 7 bases at J, with 13 bases between. CDR3 length: 14 residues. Germline V gene data show CDR1 as SGHTA and CDR2 as FQGNSA. The CDR3 DNA reads as TGTGCCAGCAGCTTTACAACTCCGGGGCAGCCCCAGCATTTT. It translates to CASSFTTPGQPQHF.

J is TRBJ1-6 and V is TRBV18; D might be TRBD1 (6 bases). The V end was cut by 6 bases, the J end by 5 bases, with 17 bases between. CDR3 size: 16 residues. Germline CDR1 reads KGHSH; CDR2 reads LQKENI. The CDR3, as DNA: TGTGCCAGCTCCCCCCAAGGGGGGGCCCATAATTCACCCCTCCACTTT. Protein: CASSPQGGAHNSPLHF.

The genes are TRBV2 and TRBJ2-2; D remains ambiguous. The CDR3 covers 15 residues. The V end was cut by 3 bases, the J end by 4 bases, with 12 bases between. Germline CDR1 is SNHLY and CDR2 is FYNNEI. The CDR3 protein is CASSERPDGTGELFF. As DNA, the CDR3 is TGTGCCAGCAGTGAGAGGCCTGACGGCACCGGGGAGCTGTTTTTT.

The chain combines TRBV5-4 with TRBJ1-1; D remains unclear. Trimming removed 4 bases at V and 3 bases at J, with 16 bases between. This CDR3 is 15 amino acids long. Germline values: CDR1 SGHNT, CDR2 YYREEE (reference sequence). CDR3 DNA: TGTGCCAGCAGCCTGAAGCGCACTGGGGACACTGAAGCTTTCTTT. Its translation is CASSLKRTGDTEAFF.

Note on this clone: The sample has other DNA sequences that encode this CDR3 too. The rearrangement joins TRBV5-1 to TRBJ1-5; no firm D call. The CDR3 covers 15 residues. V was shortened by 0 bases and J by 1 base, with 8 bases between the two germline ends. The germline V gene has CDR1 SGHRS and CDR2 YFSETQ. DNA for the CDR3: TGCGCCAGCAGCTTGGCCGGGGTAAGCAATCAGCCCCAGCATTTT. Translating gives CASSLAGVSNQPQHF.

The gene calls are TRBV28 and TRBJ1-1; D not certain. This CDR3 is built from 10 residues. The V end was cut by 10 bases, the J end by 8 bases, with 11 bases between. Germline values: CDR1 MDHEN, CDR2 SYDVKM. The CDR3 loop is CATRGGEAFF. The CDR3 coding sequence is TGTGCCACCCGTGGAGGAGAAGCTTTCTTT.

In this sample, this clone turned up once. The genes are TRBV5-1 and TRBJ2-1; 7 bases match TRBD1. V gave up 3 bases and J gave up 0 bases; unmatched junction bases: 6. The CDR3 runs to 16 residues. In germline, CDR1 is SGHRS, CDR2 YFSETQ. This CDR3 is CASSSRQGVSYNEQFF. In nucleotides, the CDR3 is TGCGCCAGCAGCTCGCGGCAGGGGGTCTCCTACAATGAGCAGTTCTTC.

The gene calls are TRBV4-1 and TRBJ2-3; 12 nucleotides agree with TRBD2. The V segment lost 4 bases and the J segment 4 bases; nucleotides outside the gene matches: 9. Per germline, CDR1 MGHRA and CDR2 YSYEKL. This CDR3 has 17 residues. Here the CDR3 reads CASSLSLTSGGADTQYF. CDR3 nucleotides: TGCGCCAGCAGCCTCTCCCTGACTAGCGGGGGAGCAGATACGCAGTATTTT.

The V gene is TRBV29-1, the J gene TRBJ2-7, with 7 nucleotides matching TRBD1. The CDR3 is made up of 14 amino acids. Germline CDR1 and CDR2: SQVTM and ANQGSEA. The V and J ends lost 2 bases and 7 bases, in that order; junction bases with no gene match: 11. CDR3 loop: CSVEMDRQSGEQYF. In DNA form, the CDR3 reads TGCAGCGTTGAAATGGACAGGCAGTCGGGAGAGCAGTACTTC.

This chain joins TRBV5-1 and TRBJ2-3; D remains ambiguous. Germline CDR1 and CDR2: SGHRS and YFSETQ. The ends were cut back, 3 bases at V and 5 bases at J, with 16 bases in the middle. The CDR3 is made up of 15 amino acids. CDR3 nucleotide sequence: TGCGCCAGCAGCTACGAAGGCCTCGTCGGAGATACGCAGTATTTT. Translated: CASSYEGLVGDTQYF.

The rearrangement links TRBV12-5 to TRBJ2-1, with a weak D call TRBD1 (5 bases). Deletions cut 4 bases from V and 9 bases from J, with 19 bases between. The V gene's germline CDR1 is LGHNT and CDR2 FRNRAP. The CDR3 sequence is 15 residues long. The CDR3 loop is CASGYGQGKKSEQFF. DNA for the CDR3: TGTGCTAGTGGTTACGGACAAGGAAAGAAAAGTGAGCAGTTCTTC.

This chain connects TRBV10-3 to TRBJ2-2, with a possible D match to TRBD2 (6 bases). The CDR3 is 17 residues long. V lost 0 bases to trimming and J lost 3 bases, with 14 bases between them. Germline CDR1 is ENHRY and CDR2 is SYGVKD. In nucleotides, the CDR3 is TGTGCCATCAGTGAGTCTCTAACGGGAGTGCACACCGGGGAGCTGTTTTTT. Amino acids: CAISESLTGVHTGELFF.

This chain connects TRBV4-3 to TRBJ1-2, with unresolved D. CDR3 size: 16 residues. The V end lost 4 bases, the J end lost 6 bases, and 21 bases lay between the germline ends. Germline-derived CDR1 and CDR2 are LGHNA and YSLEER. The CDR3 spells CASSPGREYRNHGYTF. The CDR3 bases are TGCGCCAGCAGCCCAGGAAGGGAATACAGAAACCATGGCTACACCTTC.

This rearrangement joins TRBV18 to TRBJ1-2; TRBD1 matches 7 bases. Unmatched junction bases numbered 8, after V lost 3 bases and J lost 4 bases. The CDR3 is 15 amino acids. Germline assignment: CDR1 KGHSH and CDR2 LQKENI. The CDR3: CASSPGTEGGYGYTF. In DNA form, the CDR3 reads TGTGCCAGCTCACCGGGGACAGAAGGGGGCTATGGCTACACCTTC.

The genes are TRBV4-1 and TRBJ1-1; the match to TRBD1 covers 7 bases. The trim removed 4 bases at V and 0 bases at J, leaving 14 bases unmatched. The germline V gene has CDR1 MGHRA and CDR2 YSYEKL. CDR3 size: 18 residues. The CDR3 region is CASSPGGALPIMNTEAFF. In DNA, the CDR3 is TGCGCCAGCAGCCCAGGGGGGGCCCTCCCAATAATGAACACTGAAGCTTTCTTT.

The J gene is TRBJ2-2, the V gene TRBV7-2, with D hard to call. Trimming took off 5 bases at V and 5 bases at J, with 9 bases between the two ends. Germline V gives CDR1 SGHTA, CDR2 FQGNSA. The CDR3 runs to 13 residues. For the CDR3, the DNA is TGTGCCAGCAGCGGTCCCGGGACCGGGGAGCTGTTTTTT. Translation: CASSGPGTGELFF. Full variable domain (remainder filled in from reference TRBV7-2 and TRBJ2-2): GAGVSQSPSNKVTEKGKDVELRCDPISGHTALYWYRQSLGQGLEFLIYFQGNSAPDKSGLPSDRFSAERTGGSVSTLTIQRTQQEDSAVYLCASSGPGTGELFFGEGSRLTVL.

The chain recombines TRBV4-1 with TRBJ1-3; TRBD1 might be the D (5 bases). Trimming removed 1 base from V and 4 bases from J, with 8 bases in between. Per the germline V gene, CDR1 is MGHRA and CDR2 is YSYEKL. The CDR3 runs to 14 residues. In DNA form, the CDR3 reads TGCGCCAGCAGCCAAGGCGGGGCGGGAAACACCATATATTTT. Protein sequence: CASSQGGAGNTIYF.

The V and J genes are TRBV5-1 and TRBJ2-5, with D tentatively TRBD1 (5 bases). This CDR3 spans 16 amino acids. Germline loops: CDR1 SGHRS, CDR2 YFSETQ. Deletions cut 4 bases from V and 4 bases from J, with 20 bases between. This CDR3 is CASSLTTYGARETQYF. CDR3 DNA: TGCGCCAGCAGCCTTACCACTTATGGGGCGCGAGAGACCCAGTACTTC. Full variable domain (missing parts from reference TRBV5-1 and TRBJ2-5): KAGVTQTPRYLIKTRGQQVTLSCSPISGHRSVSWYQQTPGQGLQFLFEYFSETQRNKGNFPGRFSGRQFSNSRSEMNVSTLELGDSALYLCASSLTTYGARETQYFGPGTRLLVL.

The genes are TRBV11-2 and TRBJ2-7; a weak D match, TRBD1 (5 bases). V was pared by 1 base and J by 2 bases, with 15 bases between. Germline lookup yields CDR1 SGHAT and CDR2 FQNNGV. The CDR3 totals 16 residues. The CDR3 nucleotides read TGTGCCAGCAGCTTAGGGGGCCAGGGTAACCCCTACGAGCAGTACTTC. Translating it yields CASSLGGQGNPYEQYF. The complete variable domain, with remaining parts taken from reference TRBV11-2 and TRBJ2-7, reads EAGVAQSPRYKIIEKRQSVAFWCNPISGHATLYWYQQILGQGPKLLIQFQNNGVVDDSQLPKDRFSAERLKGVDSTLKIQPAKLEDSAVYLCASSLGGQGNPYEQYFGPGTRLTVT.

The chain employs TRBV27 and TRBJ2-7; the D is unclear. The CDR3 consists of 13 residues. CDR1 MNHEY and CDR2 SMNVEV come from the germline V gene (reference sequence). The ends were cut back, 5 bases at V and 4 bases at J, with 12 bases in the middle. The CDR3 nucleotides read TGTGCCAGCAGTCCCTCCAGGTTTTACGAGCAGTACTTC. Translation gives CASSPSRFYEQYF.

The rearrangement joins TRBV2 to TRBJ2-7; unclear D gene. V shed 3 bases and J shed 9 bases, with 12 bases lying between them. Germline lookup yields CDR1 SNHLY and CDR2 FYNNEI. This CDR3 is built from 12 residues. CDR3 bases: TGTGCCAGCAGTGAGACCGATCTTGTGCAGTACTTC. Translation: CASSETDLVQYF.

The chain combines TRBV29-1 with TRBJ2-7, with D possibly TRBD1 on 5 matching bases. This CDR3 has 13 residues. Germline assignment: CDR1 SQVTM and CDR2 ANQGSEA. Between the trimmed V and J ends, which lost 3 bases and 2 bases, there was a span of 11 bases. Written as DNA, the CDR3 is TGCAGCGTTGATTACGGACATCCCTACGAGCAGTACTTC. Translating gives CSVDYGHPYEQYF.

The chain has TRBV7-9 and TRBJ1-2, with a weak D call TRBD1 (5 bases). The germline V gene encodes CDR1 SEHNR and CDR2 FQNEAQ (reference sequence). This CDR3 has 13 residues. Trimming left V 5 bases short and J 5 bases short, with 12 bases between. DNA of the CDR3: TGTGCCAGCAGCCGCGGGGGAGGTTATGGCTACACCTTC. Encoded protein: CASSRGGGYGYTF.